The 24 T cell receptor beta chains presented below share a single source sample, sequenced in a study of T cell changes during pregnancy in multiple sclerosis. Sequencing used immunoSEQ multiplex PCR; TCRdb keeps in-frame clones, though not all of them. Altogether some 35,000 clones are present, more than 70% being singletons, with the ten largest covering 0.75% to 0.9%. Sequencing was performed on CD4+ T cells from peripheral blood mononuclear cells, taken after pregnancy. These receptors came from a female donor in good health, enrolled as a control in a pregnancy study.

The chain recombines TRBV9 with TRBJ2-5; the match to TRBD2 covers 13 bases. The CDR3 runs 18 residues. Looked up from germline, CDR1 is SGDLS and CDR2 is YYNGEE. V dropped 3 bases and J dropped 5; count of bases not matched to a gene: 13. The CDR3 region is CASSGRLAGGQGGETQYF. CDR3 coding DNA: TGTGCCAGCAGCGGGCGACTAGCGGGGGGTCAGGGAGGTGAGACCCAGTACTTC.

This chain connects TRBV30 to TRBJ1-5, with a weak D call TRBD1 (6 bases). Trimming removed 1 base at V and 0 bases at J, with 7 bases between. The germline gives CDR1 GTSNPN, CDR2 SVGIG (reference sequence). This CDR3 contains 14 residues. CDR3 sequence: CAWSADSSNQPQHF. DNA of the CDR3: TGTGCCTGGAGTGCGGACAGTAGCAATCAGCCCCAGCATTTT.

The V gene is TRBV18, the J gene TRBJ2-7; perhaps TRBD1 as D (5 bases). The germline V gene encodes CDR1 KGHSH and CDR2 LQKENI. The CDR3 consists of 16 residues. V was clipped by 2 bases and J by 0 bases, with 14 bases between them. The DNA of the CDR3 is TGTGCCAGCTCACCATATGGGGCAGGAGACTCCTACGAGCAGTACTTC. Translating gives CASSPYGAGDSYEQYF.

The rearrangement links TRBV15 to TRBJ2-5; D is ambiguous. This CDR3 has 16 residues. Looked up from germline, CDR1 is LNHNV and CDR2 is YYDKDF (reference sequence). V lost 0 bases and J lost 9, with 20 bases in between. The CDR3 region is CATSRDYGASGMAQYF. DNA of the CDR3: TGTGCCACCAGCAGAGATTACGGCGCGTCGGGTATGGCCCAGTACTTC. Combining the CDR3 with reference TRBV15 and TRBJ2-5 gives the whole variable domain DAMVIQNPRYQVTQFGKPVTLSCSQTLNHNVMYWYQQKSSQAPKLLFHYYDKDFNNEADTPDNFQSRRPNTSFCFLDIRSPGLGDTAMYLCATSRDYGASGMAQYFGPGTRLLVL.

The chain combines TRBV29-1 with TRBJ2-2; TRBD1 agrees at 9 bases. This CDR3 spans 14 amino acids. The V segment lost 3 bases and the J segment 6 bases; nucleotides outside the gene matches: 5. Germline V gene lookup returns CDR1 SQVTM and CDR2 ANQGSEA. The CDR3 reads CSVEPGTGSGELFF. The CDR3, as DNA: TGCAGCGTTGAGCCCGGGACAGGGTCCGGGGAGCTGTTTTTT.

The V gene is TRBV18, the J gene TRBJ2-4, with D perhaps matching TRBD2 (5 bases). The germline gives CDR1 KGHSH, CDR2 LQKENI. The CDR3 has 16 residues. The germline V and J ends were trimmed by 0 bases and 1 base, with 10 bases remaining between them. For the CDR3, the DNA is TGTGCCAGCTCACCACCGACTCCGGGGGCCAAAAACATTCAGTACTTC. Protein: CASSPPTPGAKNIQYF.

In its sample, this clone was seen once. The chain recombines TRBV5-6 with TRBJ1-4, with 10 bases matching TRBD1. CDR1 and CDR2 (germline): SGHDT, YYEEEE. The CDR3 consists of 14 residues. The V and J ends lost 5 bases and 10 bases, in that order; junction bases with no gene match: 8. The DNA for the CDR3 is TGTGCCAGCAGTCCGGACAGGGGGTTCAGAAAACTGTTTTTT. Translation gives CASSPDRGFRKLFF.

J is TRBJ1-3 and V is TRBV6-6; D might be TRBD1 (5 bases). CDR1 and CDR2 (germline): MNHNY, SVGAGI (reference sequence). There are 14 residues in the CDR3. The V end lost 6 bases, the J end lost 0 bases, and 9 bases lay between the germline ends. The CDR3 loop reads CASSLDSSGNTIYF. In nucleotides, the CDR3 is TGTGCCAGCAGCCTCGACAGCTCTGGAAACACCATATATTTT.

The V and J genes are TRBV28 and TRBJ1-1; tentatively, D is TRBD1 (5 bases). The germline V gene encodes CDR1 MDHEN and CDR2 SYDVKM. The ends were cut back, 4 bases at V and 5 bases at J, with 14 bases in the middle. The CDR3 contains 14 residues. In DNA form, the CDR3 reads TGTGCCAGCAGTTCTGGGGGTGGAGGGACTGAAGCTTTCTTT. Residues: CASSSGGGGTEAFF.

This chain links TRBV7-2 with TRBJ2-7, with D uncertain. Trimming removed 1 base at V and 4 bases at J, with 14 bases between. There are 15 residues in the CDR3. Germline V gene lookup returns CDR1 SGHTA and CDR2 FQGNSA. For the CDR3, the DNA is TGTGCCAGCAGCTTAGAGGCTAGACTTTTTTACGAGCAGTACTTC. Translation: CASSLEARLFYEQYF.

The chain recombines TRBV19 with TRBJ1-1; maybe TRBD1 (5 bases). This CDR3 contains 13 residues. Germline lookup yields CDR1 LNHDA and CDR2 SQIVND (reference sequence). With 4 bases removed from V and 1 base from J, the gap between germline ends came to 7 bases. This chain's CDR3 is CASSKTGNTEAFF. In DNA, the CDR3 is TGTGCCAGTAGTAAAACAGGGAACACTGAAGCTTTCTTT.

The genes are TRBV19 and TRBJ1-4, with 10 bases fitting TRBD1. This CDR3 region has 15 residues. The V gene end was trimmed by 3 bases and the J gene end by 5 bases; junction bases not matched to a gene: 3. Germline lookup yields CDR1 LNHDA and CDR2 SQIVND (reference sequence). The CDR3 protein is CASSIDRGRNEKLFF. CDR3 coding DNA: TGTGCCAGTAGTATCGACAGGGGGCGGAATGAAAAACTGTTTTTT.

This clone was detected a few times. The rearrangement uses TRBV19 and TRBJ2-7; 9 bases agree with TRBD2. CDR1 and CDR2 (germline): LNHDA, SQIVND (reference sequence). The CDR3 sequence is 14 residues long. With V trimmed by 6 bases and J by 4 bases, 7 bases remained unmatched. The CDR3 region has the DNA TGTGCCAGTAGAAGAAGCGGGAGGTCATACGAGCAGTACTTC. Its protein product is CASRRSGRSYEQYF.

The chain links TRBV13 to TRBJ1-1; TRBD1 is a possible D gene (5 bases). The CDR3 length is 16 residues. Germline V lookup: CDR1 PRHDT, CDR2 FYEKMQ (reference sequence). V shed 0 bases and J shed 6 bases, with 17 bases lying between them. CDR3: CASSLGVGVSGAEAFF. CDR3 bases: TGTGCCAGCAGCTTAGGGGTAGGGGTTAGTGGCGCTGAAGCTTTCTTT.

The gene calls are TRBV2 and TRBJ2-2, with 10 bases lining up with TRBD1. V was pared by 2 bases and J by 6 bases, with 12 bases of the junction left unmatched. Germline CDR1 is SNHLY and CDR2 is FYNNEI. The length of the CDR3 is 18 residues. The CDR3 reads CASSESRLGTGAPGELFF. CDR3 in DNA: TGTGCCAGCAGTGAATCGCGCCTGGGGACAGGGGCCCCCGGGGAGCTGTTTTTT.

The chain couples TRBV7-2 to TRBJ1-5, with D perhaps TRBD1 (5 bases). The CDR3 length is 14 residues. Per germline, CDR1 SGHTA and CDR2 FQGNSA. V lost 2 bases to trimming and J lost 4 bases, with 9 bases between them. The DNA for the CDR3 is TGTGCCAGCAGCTTACGGGCAGGGAATCAGCCCCAGCATTTT. It is translated as CASSLRAGNQPQHF.

This clone has a single count. This chain connects TRBV7-2 to TRBJ2-7; TRBD1 might be the D (6 bases). There are 16 residues in the CDR3. V lost 5 bases to trimming and J lost 0 bases, with 17 bases between them. Per the germline V gene, CDR1 is SGHTA and CDR2 is FQGNSA. CDR3 DNA: TGTGCCAGCAGCCCCACTCGACAGGCACGCTCCTACGAGCAGTACTTC. Protein product: CASSPTRQARSYEQYF.

This chain joins TRBV6-1 and TRBJ1-2; no definite D call. The CDR3 spans 13 residues. V lost 1 base, J lost 8 bases, and 11 bases lay in between. CDR1 and CDR2 from the germline V gene are MNHNS and SASEGT. The CDR3 loop reads CASSEVRAEGYTF. The CDR3 region has the DNA TGTGCCAGCAGTGAAGTACGTGCGGAGGGCTACACCTTC.

The rearrangement uses TRBV11-3 and TRBJ1-4; TRBD1 matches at 8 bases. The junction had 5 bases not matched to a gene; V was cut back by 5 bases and J by 3 bases. The germline gives CDR1 SGHNT, CDR2 YENEEA. The CDR3 loop spans 15 amino acids. The CDR3: CASSLRTGPNEKLFF. The CDR3 region has the DNA TGTGCCAGCAGCCTTCGGACAGGGCCTAATGAAAAACTGTTTTTT.

The sample holds one count of this clone. The V call is TRBV5-1, the J call TRBJ2-3; D may be TRBD2 (5 bases). Trimming took off 3 bases at V and 1 base at J, with 9 bases between the two ends. Germline loops: CDR1 SGHRS, CDR2 YFSETQ. This CDR3 comprises 14 residues. DNA for the CDR3: TGCGCCAGCAGCTCTATGCGGGGCACAGATACGCAGTATTTT. Protein product: CASSSMRGTDTQYF. Looking up the rest from reference TRBV5-1 and TRBJ2-3 gives the full variable domain: KAGVTQTPRYLIKTRGQQVTLSCSPISGHRSVSWYQQTPGQGLQFLFEYFSETQRNKGNFPGRFSGRQFSNSRSEMNVSTLELGDSALYLCASSSMRGTDTQYFGPGTRLTVL.

V and J are TRBV15 and TRBJ2-4; D unclear. CDR1 is LNHNV and CDR2 is YYDKDF in the germline V gene (reference sequence). V was shortened by 5 bases and J by 4 bases, with 3 bases between the two germline ends. The CDR3 contains 11 residues. CDR3 sequence (DNA): TGTGCCACCAGCCAGAAAAACATTCAGTACTTC. It translates to CATSQKNIQYF.

This chain's CDR3 is CASSYYRRAGGYTF. The CDR3 bases are TGTGCCAGCAGCTATTATCGGAGGGCGGGTGGCTACACCTTC. J is TRBJ1-2 and V is TRBV5-6; no clear D gene. This CDR3 contains 14 residues. Trimming removed 3 bases at V and 7 bases at J, with 16 bases between. Germline assignment: CDR1 SGHDT and CDR2 YYEEEE. Filled out from reference TRBV5-6 and TRBJ1-2, the complete variable domain reads DAGVTQSPTHLIKTRGQQVTLRCSPKSGHDTVSWYQQALGQGPQFIFQYYEEEERQRGNFPDRFSGHQFPNYSSELNVNALLLGDSALYLCASSYYRRAGGYTFGSGTRLTVV.

The chain combines TRBV5-1 with TRBJ2-5; 11 nucleotides match TRBD2. The last part of the DNA fits TRBJ2-7 better; the J call may be wrong. CDR3 length equals 15 residues. Germline V lookup: CDR1 SGHRS, CDR2 YFSETQ. The CDR3 region is CASSLAGGPSYEQYF. The CDR3 DNA sequence: TGCGCCAGCAGTTTAGCGGGAGGGCCCTCCTACGAGCAGTACTTC.

The chain links TRBV6-6 to TRBJ2-5, with TRBD2 as a possible D gene (5 bases). This CDR3 region has 14 residues. Germline-derived CDR1 and CDR2 are MNHNY and SVGAGI (reference sequence). Trimming left V 7 bases short and J 4 bases short, with 16 bases between. The CDR3 sequence: CASTPGLDRETQYF. As DNA, the CDR3 is TGTGCCAGCACCCCCGGACTCGACCGAGAGACCCAGTACTTC.